Listed here are 15 T cell receptor beta chains from one sample, sequenced in a study of T cell changes during pregnancy in multiple sclerosis. Using immunoSEQ multiplex PCR, the repertoire was profiled, and TCRdb retains in-frame clones only, with some absent. The repertoire holds 100,000 or so clones, with more than 90% as singletons. This material consisted of peripheral blood, taken in the second trimester of pregnancy. These receptors all come from a female donor with multiple sclerosis, enrolled in a pregnancy study.

The gene calls are TRBV5-4 and TRBJ2-7; TRBD1 agrees at 12 bases. Trimming cost V 4 bases and J 6 bases; bases outside gene matches: 8. The CDR3 spans 15 residues. The germline V gene has CDR1 SGHNT and CDR2 YYREEE (reference sequence). The CDR3 DNA follows: TGTGCCAGCAGCCGCGGGGGACAGGGGGCCGCCGAGCAGTACTTC. This codes for CASSRGGQGAAEQYF.

This clone was seen once. The chain carries TRBV2 and TRBJ2-5; TRBD2 aligns across 7 bases. The V gene end was trimmed by 11 bases and the J gene end by 5 bases; junction bases not matched to a gene: 17. Per germline, CDR1 SNHLY and CDR2 FYNNEI. The CDR3 covers 15 residues. In DNA, the CDR3 is TGTGCCGGAACGGGACTCACCGTGGGGGGGGAGACCCAGTACTTC. It encodes CAGTGLTVGGETQYF.

The chain joins TRBV19 to TRBJ2-5; 8 bases fit TRBD2. Trimming removed 7 bases from V and 4 bases from J; junction bases left unmatched: 8. Germline V gene data show CDR1 as LNHDA and CDR2 as SQIVND (reference sequence). This CDR3 comprises 14 residues. The CDR3 here is CASNPAGDPETQYF. The CDR3 DNA sequence: TGTGCCAGTAATCCAGCGGGAGACCCAGAGACCCAGTACTTC.

The chain couples TRBV5-4 to TRBJ1-3; D possibly corresponds to TRBD1 (5 bases). Per germline, CDR1 SGHNT and CDR2 YYREEE (reference sequence). The length of the CDR3 is 15 residues. V lost 0 bases and J 0 bases, leaving 7 bases between the germline ends. Written as DNA, the CDR3 is TGTGCCAGCAGCTTGGAACAGGTCTCTGGAAACACCATATATTTT. This gives the protein CASSLEQVSGNTIYF.

The sample holds one count of this clone. This rearrangement joins TRBV5-1 to TRBJ1-1, with TRBD1 identical over 8 bases. This CDR3 is built from 15 residues. The trim removed 3 bases at V and 6 bases at J, leaving 10 bases unmatched. Germline values: CDR1 SGHRS, CDR2 YFSETQ. This CDR3 reads CASSWRQGSMAEAFF. The CDR3 DNA reads TGCGCCAGCAGCTGGAGACAGGGGTCCATGGCTGAAGCTTTCTTT.

The V call is TRBV2, the J call TRBJ1-1; D not resolved. The CDR3 sequence is 15 residues long. Trimming stripped 7 bases from V and 1 base from J, with 16 bases between. Germline V lookup: CDR1 SNHLY, CDR2 FYNNEI. The chain's CDR3 is CASKPNLEANTEAFF. As DNA, the CDR3 is TGTGCCAGCAAGCCCAATCTGGAGGCGAACACTGAAGCTTTCTTT.

CDR3 coding DNA: TGTGCCTGGGGGGACAGGGTGGAGCAGTACTTC. Amino acids: CAWGDRVEQYF. This sequence joins TRBV30 and TRBJ2-7; 9 bases match TRBD1. V was pared by 5 bases and J by 7 bases, with 3 bases of the junction left unmatched. This CDR3 is built from 11 residues. The germline V gene encodes CDR1 GTSNPN and CDR2 SVGIG (reference sequence). The full variable domain, in which reference TRBV30 and TRBJ2-7 provide the parts outside the CDR3, is SQTIHQWPATLVQPVGSPLSLECTVEGTSNPNLYWYRQAAGRGLQLLFYSVGIGQISSEVPQNLSASRPQDRQFILSSKKLLLSDSGFYLCAWGDRVEQYFGPGTRLTVT.

This clone was counted between two and nine times. The CDR3 nucleotides read TGTGCCAGCAGCCGGGACAGGGGAATTGGTGAAGCTTTCTTT. This encodes CASSRDRGIGEAFF. The chain uses TRBV7-3 and TRBJ1-1; 10 bases are a match to TRBD1. The V gene's germline CDR1 is SGHTA and CDR2 FQGTGA. This CDR3 has 14 residues. J gave up 7 bases and V 5 bases, and 7 bases lay outside the gene matches.

This chain links TRBV5-4 with TRBJ2-1; possible D gene TRBD1, 5 bases. With 2 bases removed from V and 5 bases from J, the gap between germline ends came to 20 bases. Germline V gives CDR1 SGHNT, CDR2 YYREEE (reference sequence). The length of the CDR3 is 17 residues. CDR3 sequence: CASSLKRRIGAHNEQFF. DNA for the CDR3: TGTGCCAGCAGCTTAAAGCGACGGATTGGGGCACACAATGAGCAGTTCTTC.

The chain links TRBV6-1 to TRBJ2-7; 7 bases are shared with TRBD1. This CDR3 comprises 12 residues. J was trimmed by 1 base and V by 11 bases; bases with no gene match: 5. The germline CDR1 and CDR2 sequences are MNHNS and SASEGT. DNA for the CDR3: TGTGCCGTGACAGGGTGGTCCTACGAGCAGTACTTC. This sequence encodes CAVTGWSYEQYF.

V is TRBV19 and J is TRBJ2-7, with 8 bases that match TRBD1. The CDR3 sequence is 15 residues long. The germline V gene has CDR1 LNHDA and CDR2 SQIVND (reference sequence). With 3 bases clipped from V and 2 bases from J, the junction kept 6 bases outside the gene matches. The chain's CDR3 is CASSMGTGGTYEQYF. CDR3 nucleotides: TGTGCCAGTAGTATGGGTACAGGGGGAACCTACGAGCAGTACTTC. Combining the CDR3 with reference TRBV19 and TRBJ2-7 gives the whole variable domain DGGITQSPKYLFRKEGQNVTLSCEQNLNHDAMYWYRQDPGQGLRLIYYSQIVNDFQKGDIAEGYSVSREKKESFPLTVTSAQKNPTAFYLCASSMGTGGTYEQYFGPGTRLTVT.

The CDR3 reads CASRGRANYGYTF. The CDR3 region has the DNA TGTGCCAGCAGGGGCAGGGCCAACTATGGCTACACCTTC. The rearrangement links TRBV2 to TRBJ1-2, with D perhaps TRBD1 (5 bases). CDR1 is SNHLY and CDR2 is FYNNEI in the germline V gene. CDR3 length equals 13 residues. V was pared by 6 bases and J by 2 bases, with 10 bases between.

CDR3 coding DNA: TGTGCCAGCAGCGGGGACAGGGGAACACAGTATTTT. This codes for CASSGDRGTQYF. V usage is TRBV9 and J usage is TRBJ2-3, with 10 bases lining up with TRBD1. V shed 3 bases, J shed 12 bases, and the junction held 4 bases outside the gene matches. Germline V gives CDR1 SGDLS, CDR2 YYNGEE. The CDR3 is 12 amino acids.

The V call is TRBV29-1, the J call TRBJ2-2; D unclear. Germline CDR1 and CDR2: SQVTM and ANQGSEA. The V and J ends lost 6 bases and 1 base respectively, with 3 bases between them. The CDR3 is 11 residues long. This chain's CDR3 is CSVLNTGELFF. The CDR3 DNA sequence: TGCAGCGTCCTGAACACCGGGGAGCTGTTTTTT.

The chain is built from TRBV11-2 and TRBJ2-6; tentative D call: TRBD2 (6 bases). Between the trimmed V and J ends, which lost 3 bases and 2 bases, there was a span of 11 bases. Germline V gene data show CDR1 as SGHAT and CDR2 as FQNNGV. The CDR3 is 16 residues long. The CDR3 region is CASSFGGPPGANVLTF. As DNA, the CDR3 is TGTGCCAGCAGCTTCGGGGGACCTCCTGGGGCCAACGTCCTGACTTTC.